This T cell receptor (beta chain) was found in a study of cytomegalovirus exposure and HLA in healthy donors. Study in general: Clustering assigned around 77% of the roughly 430 genotyped donors to the Caucasian-associated ancestry cluster. Study-wide results and caveats: Being productive about 90% or about 30% of the time was typical of most TCR beta V segments in an earlier analysis. For most TCR sequences rarity was the rule, although some public TCRs occurred in many donors.

The CDR3 consists of 17 residues. Germline values: CDR1 SNHLY, CDR2 FYNNEI. V lost 6 bases, J lost 2 bases, and 12 bases stayed unmatched. Primers included in the PCR were 60 Vbeta and 13 Jbeta primers. Measured with immunoSEQ multiplex PCR; TCRdb has only the in-frame clones, and not every one. Of approximately 200,000 clones listed, around 81% were seen once; the top ten hold just over 2%. Worth noting for this clone: Its antigen is currently unknown.

The sequencing input was PBMCs. The chain uses TRBV2 and TRBJ2-2, with 7 bases fitting TRBD1. The clonotype comes from a woman between 18 and 30 years old in good health and CMV-seropositive. The CDR3 is CASRMYTGTANTGELFF. The CDR3, as DNA: TGTGCCAGCAGAATGTACACCGGGACAGCCAACACCGGGGAGCTGTTTTTT.